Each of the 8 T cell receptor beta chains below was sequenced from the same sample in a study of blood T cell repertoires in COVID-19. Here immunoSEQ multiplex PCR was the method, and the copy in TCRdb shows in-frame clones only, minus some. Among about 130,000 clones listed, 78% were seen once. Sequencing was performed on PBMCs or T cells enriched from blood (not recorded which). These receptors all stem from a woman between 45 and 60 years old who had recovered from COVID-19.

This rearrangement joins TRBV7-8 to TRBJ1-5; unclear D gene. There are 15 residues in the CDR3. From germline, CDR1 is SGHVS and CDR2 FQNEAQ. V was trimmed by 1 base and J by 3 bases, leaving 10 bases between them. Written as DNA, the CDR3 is TGTGCCAGCAGCTTAGGCGGGAGGGACAATCAGCCCCAGCATTTT. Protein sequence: CASSLGGRDNQPQHF.

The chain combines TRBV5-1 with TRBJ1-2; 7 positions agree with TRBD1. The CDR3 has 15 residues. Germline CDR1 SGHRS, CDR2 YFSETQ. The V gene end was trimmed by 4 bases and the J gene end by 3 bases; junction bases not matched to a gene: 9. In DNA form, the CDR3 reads TGCGCCAGCAGCAGAACAGGGGAAGCGGACTATGGCTACACCTTC. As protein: CASSRTGEADYGYTF.

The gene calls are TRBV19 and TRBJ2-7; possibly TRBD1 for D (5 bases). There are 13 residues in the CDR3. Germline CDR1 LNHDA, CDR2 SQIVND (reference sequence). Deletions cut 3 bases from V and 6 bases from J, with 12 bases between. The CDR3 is CASSIGHSGEQYV. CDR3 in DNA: TGTGCCAGTAGTATCGGACACTCTGGCGAGCAGTACGTC.

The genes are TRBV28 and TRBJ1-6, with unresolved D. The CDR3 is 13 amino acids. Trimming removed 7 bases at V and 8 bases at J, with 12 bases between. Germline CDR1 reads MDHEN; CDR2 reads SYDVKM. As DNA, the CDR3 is TGTGCCAGCATGGAACAGCGGGATTCACCCCTCCACTTT. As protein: CASMEQRDSPLHF.

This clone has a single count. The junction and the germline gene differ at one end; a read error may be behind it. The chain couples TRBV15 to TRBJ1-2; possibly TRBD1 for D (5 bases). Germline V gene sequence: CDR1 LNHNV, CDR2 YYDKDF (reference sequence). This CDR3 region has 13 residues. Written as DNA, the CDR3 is TGTGCCACCAGCAGAGATTGGGGAGGGGCCCCCCCCTTC. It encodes CATSRDWGGAPPF.

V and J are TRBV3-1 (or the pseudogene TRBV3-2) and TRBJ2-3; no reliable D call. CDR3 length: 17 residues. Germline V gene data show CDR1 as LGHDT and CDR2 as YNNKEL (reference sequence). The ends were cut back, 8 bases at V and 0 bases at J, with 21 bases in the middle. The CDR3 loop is CASSLIPGLTSTDTQYF. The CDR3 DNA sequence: TGTGCCAGCTCTCTCATCCCAGGCCTAACTAGCACAGATACGCAGTATTTT.

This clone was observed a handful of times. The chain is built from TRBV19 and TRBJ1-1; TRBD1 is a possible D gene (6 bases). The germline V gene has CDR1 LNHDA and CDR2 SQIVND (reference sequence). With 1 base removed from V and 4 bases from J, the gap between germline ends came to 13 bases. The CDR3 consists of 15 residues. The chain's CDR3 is CASSIVGGGGTEAFF. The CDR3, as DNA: TGTGCCAGTAGTATAGTTGGGGGCGGCGGCACTGAAGCTTTCTTT.

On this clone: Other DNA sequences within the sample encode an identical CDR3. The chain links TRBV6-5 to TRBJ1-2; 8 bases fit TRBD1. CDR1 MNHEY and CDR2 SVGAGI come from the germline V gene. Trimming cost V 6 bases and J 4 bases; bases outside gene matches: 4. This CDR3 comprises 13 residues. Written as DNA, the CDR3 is TGTGCCAGCAGCCCGACAGGGGTCTATGGCTACACCTTC. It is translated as CASSPTGVYGYTF.